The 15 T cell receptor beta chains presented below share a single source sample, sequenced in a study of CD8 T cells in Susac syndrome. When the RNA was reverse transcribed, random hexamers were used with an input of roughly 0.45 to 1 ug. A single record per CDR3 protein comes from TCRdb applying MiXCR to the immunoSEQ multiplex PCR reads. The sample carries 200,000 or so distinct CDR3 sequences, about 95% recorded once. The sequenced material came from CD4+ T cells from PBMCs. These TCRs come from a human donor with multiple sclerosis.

The CDR3 region has the DNA TGTGCCAGCAGTTACTCACAGGGTGATACGTATGGCTACACCTTC. Protein product: CASSYSQGDTYGYTF. The rearrangement links TRBV6-6 to TRBJ1-2, with D perhaps TRBD1 (6 bases). In germline, CDR1 is MNHNY, CDR2 SVGAGI (reference sequence). Trimming removed 0 bases at V and 5 bases at J, with 13 bases between. The CDR3 loop spans 15 amino acids.

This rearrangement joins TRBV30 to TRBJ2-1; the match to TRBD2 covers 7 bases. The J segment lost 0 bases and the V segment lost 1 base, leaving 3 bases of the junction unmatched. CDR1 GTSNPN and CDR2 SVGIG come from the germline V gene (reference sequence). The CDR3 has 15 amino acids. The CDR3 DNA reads TGTGCCTGGAGTGGGCGGGAGCGCTCCTACAATGAGCAGTTCTTC. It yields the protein CAWSGRERSYNEQFF.

The CDR3 reads CASSPPGPAYNEQFF. CDR3 DNA: TGTGCCAGCTCACCACCGGGCCCTGCCTACAATGAGCAGTTCTTC. The chain couples TRBV18 to TRBJ2-1; D gene unclear. Germline V gene sequence: CDR1 KGHSH, CDR2 LQKENI. Trimming left V 0 bases short and J 2 bases short, with 8 bases between. This CDR3 has 15 residues.

The CDR3 DNA is TGCAGTGCTCCTCCGGGACAGGCCCGTAATGAGCAGTTCTTC. Residues: CSAPPGQARNEQFF. The gene calls are TRBV20-1 and TRBJ2-1, with 8 bases fitting TRBD1. Germline CDR1 and CDR2: DFQATT and SNEGSKA (reference sequence). This CDR3 is 14 amino acids long. V was pared by 5 bases and J by 7 bases, with 10 bases of the junction left unmatched.

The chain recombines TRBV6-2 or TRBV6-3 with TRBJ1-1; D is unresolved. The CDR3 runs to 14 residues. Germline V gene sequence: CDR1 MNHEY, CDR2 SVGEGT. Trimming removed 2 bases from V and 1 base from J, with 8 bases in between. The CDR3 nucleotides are TGTGCCAGCAGTTACCCAGGCCCGAACACTGAAGCTTTCTTT. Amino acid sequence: CASSYPGPNTEAFF.

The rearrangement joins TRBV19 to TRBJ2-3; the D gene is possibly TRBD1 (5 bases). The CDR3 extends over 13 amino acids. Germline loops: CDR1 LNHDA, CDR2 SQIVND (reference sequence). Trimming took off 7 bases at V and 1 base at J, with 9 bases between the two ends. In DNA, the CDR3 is TGTGCCAGTAAGTTACAGGGCACAGATACGCAGTATTTT. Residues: CASKLQGTDTQYF. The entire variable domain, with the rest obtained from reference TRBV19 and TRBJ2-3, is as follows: DGGITQSPKYLFRKEGQNVTLSCEQNLNHDAMYWYRQDPGQGLRLIYYSQIVNDFQKGDIAEGYSVSREKKESFPLTVTSAQKNPTAFYLCASKLQGTDTQYFGPGTRLTVL.

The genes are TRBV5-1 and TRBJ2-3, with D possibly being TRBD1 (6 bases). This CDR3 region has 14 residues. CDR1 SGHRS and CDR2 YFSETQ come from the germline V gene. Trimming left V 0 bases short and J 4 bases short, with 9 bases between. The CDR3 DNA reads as TGCGCCAGCAGCTTGGGGCAGGGGTCAGATACGCAGTATTTT. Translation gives CASSLGQGSDTQYF.

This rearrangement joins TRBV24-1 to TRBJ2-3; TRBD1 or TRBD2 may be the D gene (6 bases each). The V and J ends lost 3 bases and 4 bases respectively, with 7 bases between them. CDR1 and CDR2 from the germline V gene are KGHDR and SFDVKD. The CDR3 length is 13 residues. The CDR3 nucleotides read TGTGCCACCAGTGATGGGGGGCCAGATACGCAGTATTTT. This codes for CATSDGGPDTQYF.

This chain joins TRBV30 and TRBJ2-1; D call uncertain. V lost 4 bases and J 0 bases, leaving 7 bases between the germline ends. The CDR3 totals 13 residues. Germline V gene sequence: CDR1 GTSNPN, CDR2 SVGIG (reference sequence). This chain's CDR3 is CAWTTTSYNEQFF. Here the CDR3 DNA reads TGTGCCTGGACAACCACCTCCTACAATGAGCAGTTCTTC.

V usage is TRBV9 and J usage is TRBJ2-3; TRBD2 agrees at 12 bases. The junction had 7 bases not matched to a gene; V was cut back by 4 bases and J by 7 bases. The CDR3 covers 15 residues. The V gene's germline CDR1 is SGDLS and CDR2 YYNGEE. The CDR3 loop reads CASSTLAGGVNTQYF. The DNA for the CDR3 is TGTGCCAGCAGCACACTAGCGGGGGGTGTAAATACGCAGTATTTT.

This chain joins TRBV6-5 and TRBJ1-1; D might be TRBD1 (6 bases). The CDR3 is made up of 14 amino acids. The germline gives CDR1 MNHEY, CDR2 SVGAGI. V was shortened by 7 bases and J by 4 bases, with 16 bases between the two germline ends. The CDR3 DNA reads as TGTGCCAGCACCAAGACAGAGGGGGGCACTGAAGCTTTCTTT. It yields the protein CASTKTEGGTEAFF.

The CDR3 sequence: CSARLDQNIQYF. CDR3 bases: TGCAGTGCTAGGCTGGATCAGAACATTCAGTACTTC. This chain uses TRBV20-1 with TRBJ2-4; D ambiguous. The V end was cut by 3 bases, the J end by 7 bases, with 10 bases between. Per the germline V gene, CDR1 is DFQATT and CDR2 is SNEGSKA (reference sequence). This CDR3 region has 12 residues.

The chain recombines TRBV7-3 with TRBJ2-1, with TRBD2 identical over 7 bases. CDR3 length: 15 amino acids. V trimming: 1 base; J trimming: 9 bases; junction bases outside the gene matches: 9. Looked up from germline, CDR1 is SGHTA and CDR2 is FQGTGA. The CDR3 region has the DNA TGTGCCAGCAGCTTAAGGGTGGGAGGGCCTAGTGAGCAGTTCTTC. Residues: CASSLRVGGPSEQFF. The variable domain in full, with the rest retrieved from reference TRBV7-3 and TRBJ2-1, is GAGVSQTPSNKVTEKGKYVELRCDPISGHTALYWYRQSLGQGPEFLIYFQGTGAADDSGLPNDRFFAVRPEGSVSTLKIQRTERGDSAVYLCASSLRVGGPSEQFFGPGTRLTVL.

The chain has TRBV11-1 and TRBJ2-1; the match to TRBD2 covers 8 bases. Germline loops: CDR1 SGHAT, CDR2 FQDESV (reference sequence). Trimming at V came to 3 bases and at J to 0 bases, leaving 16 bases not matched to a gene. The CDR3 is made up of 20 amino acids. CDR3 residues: CASSFPPKLAGGVSYNEQFF. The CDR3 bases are TGTGCCAGCAGCTTCCCCCCTAAGTTGGCGGGAGGTGTCTCCTACAATGAGCAGTTCTTC.

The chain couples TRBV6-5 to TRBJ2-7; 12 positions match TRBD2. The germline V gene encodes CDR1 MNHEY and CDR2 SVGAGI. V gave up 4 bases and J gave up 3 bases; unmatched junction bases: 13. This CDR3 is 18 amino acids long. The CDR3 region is CASSSPRTSGELHYEQYF. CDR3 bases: TGTGCCAGCAGTTCCCCCAGGACTAGCGGGGAACTCCACTACGAGCAGTACTTC.